These 6 T cell receptor beta chains were all obtained from the same sample, sequenced in a study of shared clonotypes between healthy human individuals (dated by TCRdb to 2020 to 2022). Library method: the immunoSEQ multiplex PCR assay. TCRdb carries this immuneACCESS record with in-frame sequences only. Its versions omit some clonotypes, under half of them owing to an unresolved V gene in the studies checked, with the rest unexplained. Here the sample has 1,500,000 or so clones; over 95% occur a single time. The ten largest clones represent roughly 1.2% of the sample. The source material was naive CD4+ T cells sorted from blood. The cell subset or site label corresponds to: CD45RA+ positively selected. The receptors were sampled from a man between 25 and 39 years old in good health.

This sequence joins TRBV11-2 and TRBJ2-3; no reliable D call. V lost 0 bases, J lost 6 bases, and 1 base lay in between. This CDR3 has 11 amino acids. From germline, CDR1 is SGHAT and CDR2 FQNNGV. The CDR3 region has the DNA TGTGCCAGCAGCTTAGATGATACGCAGTATTTT. This gives the protein CASSLDDTQYF.

This chain joins TRBV6-5 and TRBJ1-1; D unclear. CDR1 and CDR2 (germline): MNHEY, SVGAGI. The CDR3 loop spans 14 amino acids. V was cut by 3 bases and J by 3 bases, with 11 bases left in between. This chain's CDR3 is CASSYGDRYTEAFF. In DNA, the CDR3 is TGTGCCAGCAGTTATGGGGATCGGTACACTGAAGCTTTCTTT.

The CDR3 loop reads CASSTDAYEQYF. The CDR3 DNA is TGTGCCAGCAGCACGGACGCCTACGAGCAGTACTTC. The chain joins TRBV7-2 to TRBJ2-7, with D unresolved. The CDR3 sequence is 12 residues long. Trimming removed 5 bases at V and 2 bases at J, with 7 bases between. Germline lookup yields CDR1 SGHTA and CDR2 FQGNSA.

This clone was recorded once. This chain connects TRBV2 to TRBJ1-2; D unresolved. V was pared by 10 bases and J by 3 bases, with 21 bases between. Germline assignment: CDR1 SNHLY and CDR2 FYNNEI. CDR3 size: 15 residues. The CDR3 DNA reads TGTGCCACCGCTTCGCTCGGGAATTATGACTATGGCTACACCTTC. Protein: CATASLGNYDYGYTF.

This chain connects TRBV6-1 to TRBJ2-7; D might be TRBD2 (6 bases). The CDR3 contains 15 residues. The V end was cut by 7 bases, the J end by 0 bases, with 16 bases between. Germline lookup yields CDR1 MNHNS and CDR2 SASEGT. The CDR3 reads CASTRLPGASYEQYF. The DNA of the CDR3 is TGTGCCAGCACCCGTTTACCGGGAGCCTCCTACGAGCAGTACTTC.

The CDR3 is CASSMGLHNEQFF. The DNA of the CDR3 is TGTGCCAGTAGTATGGGACTCCACAATGAGCAGTTCTTC. The chain employs TRBV19 and TRBJ2-1, with D perhaps TRBD2 (6 bases). The V gene lost 3 bases and the J gene lost 5 bases, with 8 bases spanning the gap. The CDR3 is made up of 13 amino acids. CDR1 and CDR2 (germline): LNHDA, SQIVND (reference sequence).